Following are 4 T cell receptor beta chains from one sample sequenced in a study of OX40 agonist ivuxolimab in advanced cancers. Sequenced by immunoSEQ multiplex PCR; TCRdb stores in-frame clones only, minus some. Of tens of thousands of clones in the sample, approximately 90% are singletons; the top ten hold 6.5%. This specimen was CD4+ or CD8+ T cells sorted from blood, taken in a trial of the OX40 agonist ivuxolimab. Receptors originate from an adult with an advanced solid tumor such as melanoma, head and neck, liver or kidney cancer.

The V and J genes are TRBV29-1 and TRBJ2-3, with 8 bases that match TRBD2. Germline V lookup: CDR1 SQVTM, CDR2 ANQGSEA. The junction had 8 bases not matched to a gene; V was cut back by 5 bases and J by 4 bases. This CDR3 has 14 residues. CDR3 sequence: CSVFGLATADTQYF. Here the CDR3 DNA reads TGCAGCGTTTTTGGACTAGCTACGGCAGATACGCAGTATTTT.

The rearrangement links TRBV5-1 to TRBJ2-5; 12 bases are shared with TRBD2. J lost 5 bases, V lost 0 bases, and 5 bases had no gene match. The CDR3 spans 16 residues. Germline V CDR1 and CDR2: SGHRS, YFSETQ. In DNA form, the CDR3 reads TGCGCCAGCAGCTTGGGTCTAGCGGGAGGGCCGGAGACCCAGTACTTC. Its translation: CASSLGLAGGPETQYF.

The chain joins TRBV7-9 to TRBJ2-3; D may correspond to TRBD1 or TRBD2 (7 bases each). Germline CDR1 and CDR2: SEHNR and FQNEAQ (reference sequence). V was shortened by 5 bases and J by 6 bases, with 12 bases between the two germline ends. CDR3 size: 13 residues. The CDR3 sequence is CASSNQGGDTQYF. CDR3 bases: TGTGCCAGCAGCAACCAGGGGGGGGATACGCAGTATTTT.

With regard to this clone: Different DNA sequences within this sample yield the same CDR3. In DNA, the CDR3 is TGTGCCAGCAGTTTACGACAGAGCAATCAGCCCCAGCATTTT. Protein sequence: CASSLRQSNQPQHF. V is TRBV27 and J is TRBJ1-5, with D tentatively TRBD1 (5 bases). CDR1 MNHEY and CDR2 SMNVEV come from the germline V gene (reference sequence). V was cut by 2 bases and J by 1 base, with 6 bases left in between. This CDR3 comprises 14 residues.